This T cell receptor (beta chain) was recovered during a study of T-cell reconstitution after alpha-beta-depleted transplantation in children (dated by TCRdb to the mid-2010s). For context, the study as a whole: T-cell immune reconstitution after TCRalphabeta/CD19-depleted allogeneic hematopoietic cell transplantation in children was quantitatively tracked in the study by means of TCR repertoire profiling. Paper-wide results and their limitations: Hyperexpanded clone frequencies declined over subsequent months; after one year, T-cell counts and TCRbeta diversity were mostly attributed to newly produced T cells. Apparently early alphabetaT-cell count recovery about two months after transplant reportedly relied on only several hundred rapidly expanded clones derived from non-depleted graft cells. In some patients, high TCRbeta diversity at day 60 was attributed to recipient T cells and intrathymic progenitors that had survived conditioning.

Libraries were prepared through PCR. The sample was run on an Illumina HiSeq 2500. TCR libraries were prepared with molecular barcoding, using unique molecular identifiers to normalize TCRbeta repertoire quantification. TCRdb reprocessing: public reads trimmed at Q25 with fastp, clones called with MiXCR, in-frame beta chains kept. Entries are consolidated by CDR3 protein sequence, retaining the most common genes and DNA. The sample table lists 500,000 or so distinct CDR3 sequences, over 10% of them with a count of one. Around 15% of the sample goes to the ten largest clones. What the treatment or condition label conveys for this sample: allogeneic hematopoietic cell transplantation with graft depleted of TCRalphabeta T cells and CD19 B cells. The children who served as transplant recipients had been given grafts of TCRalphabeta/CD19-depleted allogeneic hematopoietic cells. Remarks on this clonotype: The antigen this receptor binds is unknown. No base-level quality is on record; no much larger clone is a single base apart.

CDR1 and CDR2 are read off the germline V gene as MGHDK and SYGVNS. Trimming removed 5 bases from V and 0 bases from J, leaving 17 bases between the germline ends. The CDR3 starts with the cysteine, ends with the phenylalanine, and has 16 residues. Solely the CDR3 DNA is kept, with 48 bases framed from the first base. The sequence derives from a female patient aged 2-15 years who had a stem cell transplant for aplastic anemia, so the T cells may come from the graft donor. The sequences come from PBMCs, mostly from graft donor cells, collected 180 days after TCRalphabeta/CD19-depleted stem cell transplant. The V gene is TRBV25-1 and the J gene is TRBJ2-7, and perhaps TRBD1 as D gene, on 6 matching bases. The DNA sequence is TGTGCCAGCAGTCCTTTATGGGACAAAGACTCCTACGAGCAGTACTTC. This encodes CASSPLWDKDSYEQYF.